The 3 T cell receptor beta chains below were found in one sample sequenced in a study of blood T cell repertoires in COVID-19. Data came from immunoSEQ multiplex PCR; TCRdb stores just in-frame clones and leaves some out. The sample contains around 80,000 clones, approximately 86% of which appear only once. The sample consisted of peripheral blood. The receptors originated from a man older than 75 with active or convalescent COVID-19.

The chain is built from TRBV7-8 and TRBJ1-6; D unclear. CDR3 length equals 16 residues. V lost 5 bases and J lost 4, with 15 bases in between. Germline V CDR1 and CDR2: SGHVS, FQNEAQ. The CDR3 DNA sequence: TGTGCCAGCAGCCTACGACTCTTCCTTTATAATTCACCCCTCCACTTT. Amino acid sequence: CASSLRLFLYNSPLHF.

This chain links TRBV27 with TRBJ1-6, with 9 bases lining up with TRBD1. The CDR3 spans 15 residues. With V trimmed by 6 bases and J by 9 bases, 9 bases remained unmatched. Per germline, CDR1 MNHEY and CDR2 SMNVEV (reference sequence). This CDR3 is CASSWGQGRSSPLHF. CDR3 nucleotides: TGTGCCAGCAGCTGGGGACAGGGACGGTCTTCACCCCTCCACTTT.

This rearrangement joins TRBV7-8 to TRBJ1-3; D not certain. The germline CDR1 and CDR2 sequences are SGHVS and FQNEAQ. The V end was cut by 5 bases, the J end by 3 bases, with 11 bases between. The CDR3 extends over 14 amino acids. The CDR3 DNA sequence: TGTGCCAGCAGCCGGGCGGGTAGTGGAAACACCATATATTTT. It yields the protein CASSRAGSGNTIYF.